Shown below are 13 T cell receptor beta chains from a single sample sequenced in a study of beta chain features in type 1 diabetes. The isolated RNA, all of it, was reverse transcribed, so expressed TCRB transcripts were what got sequenced. The protocol was immunoSEQ multiplex PCR, while the TCRdb copy is restricted to in-frame clones and leaves out a portion. The data hold 300,000 to 350,000 clones, with roughly a tenth observed a single time. Study results and limitations: Type 1 diabetes patients had TCRB CDR3s that were shorter (moderately but significantly so) in all four CD4+ subsets.

The antigens of these receptors remain unknown. Sequenced sample: central memory CD4+ T cells from blood. These receptors all stem from a young man with type 1 diabetes.

The rearrangement uses TRBV7-9 and TRBJ1-1; D call uncertain. Germline V gene sequence: CDR1 SEHNR, CDR2 FQNEAQ (reference sequence). V dropped 4 bases and J dropped 1 base, with 7 bases sitting between them. This CDR3 has 13 amino acids. CDR3 in DNA: TGTGCCAGCAGCTGGAACTCGAACACTGAAGCTTTCTTT. Residues: CASSWNSNTEAFF.

The rearrangement joins TRBV23-1 to TRBJ1-2; D unclear. TRBV23-1 carries the ORF label, with uncertain function. The CDR3 is 15 amino acids. Trimming stripped 4 bases from V and 1 base from J, with 13 bases between. The CDR3 sequence is CASSRLQLLNYGYTF. The DNA of the CDR3 is TGCGCCAGCAGTCGATTACAGCTGCTTAACTATGGCTACACCTTC.

This clone was observed a few times. The gene calls are TRBV2 and TRBJ2-2, with 8 bases lining up with TRBD2. V was clipped by 7 bases and J by 4 bases; unmatched bases: 8. The CDR3 has 15 amino acids. Germline CDR1 and CDR2: SNHLY and FYNNEI. This chain's CDR3 is CASTLRAGGTGELFF. CDR3 nucleotides: TGTGCCAGCACCCTTAGGGCGGGGGGCACCGGGGAGCTGTTTTTT.

This clone was observed many times. J is TRBJ2-1 and V is TRBV2, with D tentatively TRBD1 (6 bases). Trimming removed 7 bases at V and 7 bases at J, with 14 bases between. CDR3 length: 13 amino acids. Germline loops: CDR1 SNHLY, CDR2 FYNNEI. DNA of the CDR3: TGTGCCAGCAAGTTGACAGGACCTAATGAGCAGTTCTTC. Translated: CASKLTGPNEQFF.

The J gene is TRBJ2-3, the V gene TRBV6-5, with D maybe TRBD2 (5 bases). V was pared by 6 bases and J by 6 bases, with 13 bases between. This CDR3 has 13 amino acids. Germline V gene lookup returns CDR1 MNHEY and CDR2 SVGAGI. The CDR3 DNA follows: TGTGCCAGCAGGTCTACTAGGACCGATACGCAGTATTTT. It codes for CASRSTRTDTQYF.

This clone occurred many times. The chain has TRBV5-4 and TRBJ2-1; tentative D call: TRBD1 (6 bases). V lost 4 bases, J lost 0 bases, and 14 bases lay in between. This CDR3 has 16 residues. Per germline, CDR1 SGHNT and CDR2 YYREEE (reference sequence). The CDR3: CASSGGQTISYNEQFF. For the CDR3, the DNA is TGTGCCAGCAGCGGCGGACAGACTATCTCCTACAATGAGCAGTTCTTC.

Only a few counts were recorded for this clone. The genes are TRBV4-1 and TRBJ2-5; 9 bases are a match to TRBD2. Germline V CDR1 and CDR2: MGHRA, YSYEKL. This CDR3 is built from 16 residues. Trimming removed 0 bases from V and 4 bases from J; junction bases left unmatched: 6. CDR3 sequence: CASSQDKAGGPETQYF. The DNA for the CDR3 is TGCGCCAGCAGCCAAGATAAGGCGGGGGGGCCAGAGACCCAGTACTTC.

This clone has ten or more counts. The rearrangement uses TRBV7-9 and TRBJ2-5, with a weak D call TRBD2 (5 bases). The CDR3 totals 11 residues. Germline lookup yields CDR1 SEHNR and CDR2 FQNEAQ (reference sequence). The V gene lost 2 bases and the J gene lost 9 bases, with 7 bases spanning the gap. The CDR3 spells CASSLTEAQYF. CDR3 nucleotides: TGTGCCAGCAGCTTAACGGAGGCCCAGTACTTC.

This clone was found a few times. The V and J genes are TRBV2 and TRBJ2-5; D gene uncertain. The ends were cut back, 2 bases at V and 5 bases at J, with 6 bases in the middle. In germline, CDR1 is SNHLY, CDR2 FYNNEI. This CDR3 has 12 residues. CDR3 sequence: CASSESAETQYF. CDR3 in DNA: TGTGCCAGCAGTGAAAGTGCGGAGACCCAGTACTTC.

The chain couples TRBV29-1 to TRBJ2-1; 10 nucleotides line up with TRBD2. J lost 4 bases, V lost 6 bases, and 9 bases had no gene match. The CDR3 spans 15 residues. Germline assignment: CDR1 SQVTM and CDR2 ANQGSEA. The CDR3 DNA follows: TGCAGCGTGAGCCTTGGAGCGGGGGGGTACAATGAGCAGTTCTTC. It specifies CSVSLGAGGYNEQFF.

This clone was seen only a few times. V is TRBV28 and J is TRBJ2-7, with D possibly TRBD2 on 5 matching bases. Germline V gene lookup returns CDR1 MDHEN and CDR2 SYDVKM. With 3 bases removed from V and 1 base from J, the gap between germline ends came to 10 bases. The CDR3 covers 14 residues. The CDR3: CASSFEGGSYEQYF. For the CDR3, the DNA is TGTGCCAGCAGTTTCGAAGGCGGGTCCTACGAGCAGTACTTC.

The J gene is TRBJ1-1, the V gene TRBV19, with TRBD1 matching 8 bases. In germline, CDR1 is LNHDA, CDR2 SQIVND (reference sequence). This CDR3 is 16 amino acids long. J was trimmed by 0 bases and V by 7 bases; bases with no gene match: 10. The CDR3 sequence: CASTRAAGGMNTEAFF. In DNA form, the CDR3 reads TGTGCCAGTACCAGGGCCGCAGGGGGCATGAACACTGAAGCTTTCTTT.

The chain uses TRBV5-1 and TRBJ2-7; TRBD1 agrees at 8 bases. The germline V gene has CDR1 SGHRS and CDR2 YFSETQ. Unmatched junction bases numbered 15, after V lost 4 bases and J lost 9 bases. The CDR3 length is 15 residues. The CDR3 protein is CASSPRQGPATRQYF. CDR3 nucleotide sequence: TGCGCCAGCAGCCCCAGACAGGGGCCGGCCACTCGGCAGTACTTC.